The 27 T cell receptor beta chains presented below share a single source sample, sequenced in a study of response to subunit inactivated influenza vaccine. TCRdb called the RT-PCR reads again in MiXCR, with one record for every CDR3 protein. The sample consists of some 480,000 distinct CDR3 sequences, 9.5% to 13% of them appearing once. The material was PBMCs from blood, obtained more than 35 days after vaccination. The receptors originated from a man in his fifties or sixties who received an inactivated influenza vaccine.

This clonotype came up many times. V gene TRBV12-3 or TRBV12-4 combines with J gene TRBJ1-6; possible D gene TRBD1, 5 bases. This CDR3 has 14 residues. With 6 bases removed from V and 6 bases from J, the gap between germline ends came to 12 bases. CDR3 in amino acids: CASRGGTVNSPLHF. CDR3 DNA: TGTGCCAGCAGGGGGGGGACGGTTAATTCACCCCTCCACTTT.

This clonotype has at least ten counts. The rearrangement uses TRBV12-3 or TRBV12-4 and TRBJ2-5; a weak D match, TRBD1 (7 bases). This CDR3 spans 15 amino acids. Trimming took 5 bases from V and 4 from J, leaving 17 bases between them. CDR3 sequence reads: CASSTAAGGGETQYF. CDR3 nucleotide sequence: TGTGCCAGCAGTACCGCGGCAGGGGGAGGAGAGACCCAGTACTTC.

Written as DNA, the CDR3 is TGTGCCAGCAGTGCCCGAACTAGTGGCAGTGAGCAGTTCTTC. Its translation: CASSARTSGSEQFF. The chain employs TRBV2 and TRBJ2-1; TRBD2 might be the D (5 bases). The V end was cut by 4 bases, the J end by 9 bases, with 16 bases between. The CDR3 runs to 14 residues. Germline CDR1 is SNHLY and CDR2 is FYNNEI.

The rearrangement uses TRBV29-1 and TRBJ2-7, with 7 positions matching TRBD1. The germline CDR1 and CDR2 sequences are SQVTM and ANQGSEA. V gave up 7 bases and J gave up 3 bases; unmatched junction bases: 9. CDR3 length equals 13 residues. CDR3 sequence reads: CSGSPGQSYEQYF. DNA for the CDR3: TGCAGCGGTTCCCCGGGACAGAGCTACGAGCAGTACTTC.

The table lists this clonotype with a few counts. V is TRBV15 and J is TRBJ2-4; D not certain. Germline CDR1 reads LNHNV; CDR2 reads YYDKDF (reference sequence). The CDR3 contains 19 residues. V lost 1 base and J lost 0, with 19 bases in between. In nucleotides, the CDR3 is TGTGCCACCAGCAGAGTTGCCCCCGGAACCAATCTAGCCAAAAACATTCAGTACTTC. Protein sequence: CATSRVAPGTNLAKNIQYF.

This clonotype was found a few times. CDR3 protein: CASSYGQGGPETQYF. The CDR3 DNA is TGTGCCAGCAGTTACGGGCAGGGAGGACCAGAGACCCAGTACTTC. This chain joins TRBV6-5 and TRBJ2-5, with a possible D match to TRBD2 (6 bases). The germline CDR1 and CDR2 sequences are MNHEY and SVGAGI. The CDR3 is made up of 15 amino acids. The V and J ends lost 2 bases and 4 bases respectively, with 14 bases between them.

Only a few counts were recorded for this clonotype. The J gene is TRBJ2-2, the V gene TRBV12-3 or TRBV12-4, with TRBD1 matching over 7 bases. V was pared by 10 bases and J by 7 bases, with 12 bases of the junction left unmatched. CDR3 length: 14 residues. CDR3 region: CATSRDSTFGELFF. The CDR3 nucleotides read TGTGCCACTTCCCGGGACAGCACCTTCGGGGAGCTGTTTTTT.

A few counts support this clonotype. The chain uses TRBV4-2 and TRBJ2-7; 8 bases line up with TRBD1. This CDR3 region has 14 residues. Germline lookup yields CDR1 LGHNA and CDR2 YNFKEQ. V shed 4 bases, J shed 3 bases, and the junction held 5 bases outside the gene matches. Written as DNA, the CDR3 is TGTGCCAGCAGCCCGGGACAGGCATACTACGAGCAGTACTTC. This translates into CASSPGQAYYEQYF.

In this sample, this clonotype turned up a few times. The V call is TRBV7-2, the J call TRBJ2-1, with 7 bases identical to TRBD2. Germline V gives CDR1 SGHTA, CDR2 FQGNSA. J was trimmed by 4 bases and V by 2 bases; bases with no gene match: 11. The CDR3 runs 17 residues. The CDR3, as DNA: TGTGCCAGCAGCTTATTATTAGGTGGGGGGGTGTACAATGAGCAGTTCTTC. Its protein is CASSLLLGGGVYNEQFF.

This clonotype came up a few times. The chain couples TRBV20-1 to TRBJ2-1; 9 bases agree with TRBD2. V lost 6 bases to trimming and J lost 2 bases; unmatched junction nucleotides: 11. This CDR3 comprises 16 residues. The germline V gene has CDR1 DFQATT and CDR2 SNEGSKA (reference sequence). The CDR3 region is CSATSPLAGTYNEQFF. The CDR3, as DNA: TGCAGTGCCACCTCCCCCCTAGCGGGGACCTACAATGAGCAGTTCTTC.

The chain links TRBV4-3 to TRBJ2-1; 8 bases match TRBD2. The trim removed 0 bases at V and 7 bases at J, leaving 5 bases unmatched. Germline CDR1 LGHNA, CDR2 YSLEER. The CDR3 spans 15 residues. Here the CDR3 DNA reads TGCGCCAGCAGCCAAGAGTTGGGACTAGAGAATGAGCAGTTCTTC. It translates to CASSQELGLENEQFF.

V and J are TRBV7-2 and TRBJ1-4; possibly TRBD1 for D (5 bases). CDR1 is SGHTA and CDR2 is FQGNSA in the germline V gene. The CDR3 spans 15 residues. V was trimmed by 1 base and J by 8 bases, leaving 14 bases between them. The CDR3 here is CASSLGGGGGEKLFF. The CDR3 DNA reads TGTGCCAGCAGCTTAGGGGGGGGAGGCGGCGAAAAACTGTTTTTT.

This clonotype was detected only a few times. The chain employs TRBV29-1 and TRBJ1-2; tentative D call: TRBD1 (6 bases). CDR1 and CDR2 from the germline V gene are SQVTM and ANQGSEA. The CDR3 has 11 amino acids. Trimming took 4 bases from V and 4 from J, leaving 7 bases between them. The CDR3, as DNA: TGCAGCGTTGGGACAGTCTATGGCTACACCTTC. Translating gives CSVGTVYGYTF.

The CDR3 protein is CASSPELKNIQYF. As DNA, the CDR3 is TGTGCCAGCAGTCCCGAGCTTAAAAACATTCAGTACTTC. The chain uses TRBV6-6 and TRBJ2-4, with D uncertain. Germline loops: CDR1 MNHNY, CDR2 SVGAGI (reference sequence). The CDR3 is made up of 13 amino acids. The V gene lost 5 bases and the J gene lost 4 bases, with 9 bases spanning the gap.

Of note for this clonotype: Here the CDR3 omits its conserved ending phenylalanine or tryptophan, so a read error is the likely source. The DNA is omitted, as the CDR3 cannot be located on it reliably, and the CDR3 follows TCRdb's listing. J is TRBJ2-3 and V is TRBV10-3; whether TRBD2, the table's D call, matches the DNA was not checked. 15 amino acids form the CDR3, both terminal residues included. Germline assignment: CDR1 ENHRY and CDR2 SYGVKD. CDR3 sequence reads: CAISDGVMGVREWGK.

This clonotype was seen at least ten times. The J gene is TRBJ2-7, the V gene TRBV9; perhaps TRBD1 as D (5 bases). Germline lookup yields CDR1 SGDLS and CDR2 YYNGEE. V was clipped by 0 bases and J by 2 bases, with 12 bases between them. This CDR3 has 15 amino acids. The CDR3 spells CASSVGVGPPYEQYF. The CDR3, as DNA: TGTGCCAGCAGCGTAGGGGTGGGGCCACCCTACGAGCAGTACTTC.

CDR3 DNA sequence: TGTGCCAGCAGTTCCACAGGGTCCATTCAGCCCCAGCATTTT. Its translation: CASSSTGSIQPQHF. The genes are TRBV6-5 and TRBJ1-5; possibly TRBD1 for D (6 bases). Per germline, CDR1 MNHEY and CDR2 SVGAGI. This CDR3 spans 14 amino acids. Trimming took 4 bases from V and 6 from J, leaving 13 bases between them.

This clonotype has only a few counts. The V call is TRBV6-1, the J call TRBJ2-7, with 15 bases identical to TRBD2. Germline-derived CDR1 and CDR2 are MNHNS and SASEGT. The CDR3 spans 17 residues. The V gene end was trimmed by 7 bases and the J gene end by 5 bases; junction bases not matched to a gene: 12. CDR3 nucleotides: TGTGCCAGCACCGATTTTCCGGGACTAGCGGGAGGTGACGAGCAGTACTTC. Residues: CASTDFPGLAGGDEQYF.

This clonotype turned up a few times. This chain connects TRBV29-1 to TRBJ2-5; no firm D call. The CDR3 is made up of 11 amino acids. V was shortened by 7 bases and J by 2 bases, with 8 bases between the two germline ends. Germline CDR1 and CDR2: SQVTM and ANQGSEA. The CDR3: CSAGPQETQYF. Here the CDR3 DNA reads TGCAGCGCAGGCCCGCAAGAGACCCAGTACTTC.

This clonotype was detected many times. The chain couples TRBV12-3 or TRBV12-4 to TRBJ2-5, with 10 bases fitting TRBD1. V lost 4 bases, J lost 1 base, and 3 bases stayed unmatched. This CDR3 has 15 amino acids. This chain's CDR3 is CASSSGQGTQETQYF. CDR3 nucleotide sequence: TGTGCCAGCAGTTCGGGACAGGGGACCCAAGAGACCCAGTACTTC.

This clonotype has only a few counts. This chain joins TRBV12-3 or TRBV12-4 and TRBJ2-7, with TRBD1 as a possible D gene (6 bases). V was pared by 6 bases and J by 2 bases, with 14 bases between. The CDR3 is 14 residues long. CDR3: CASSRRTATYEQYF. CDR3 coding DNA: TGTGCCAGCAGCCGGCGGACAGCTACCTACGAGCAGTACTTC.

The rearrangement uses TRBV30 and TRBJ1-2; D gene ambiguous. CDR1 and CDR2 (germline): GTSNPN, SVGIG (reference sequence). The V and J ends lost 2 bases and 0 bases respectively, with 7 bases between them. The CDR3 sequence is 13 residues long. CDR3 protein: CAWSPKTNYGYTF. CDR3 DNA: TGTGCCTGGAGTCCGAAGACTAACTATGGCTACACCTTC. The whole variable domain, remainder taken from reference TRBV30 and TRBJ1-2, is SQTIHQWPATLVQPVGSPLSLECTVEGTSNPNLYWYRQAAGRGLQLLFYSVGIGQISSEVPQNLSASRPQDRQFILSSKKLLLSDSGFYLCAWSPKTNYGYTFGSGTRLTVV.

This clonotype was detected only a few times. The genes are TRBV3-1 and TRBJ2-5; 7 bases align to TRBD1. J was trimmed by 5 bases and V by 6 bases; bases with no gene match: 12. The CDR3 runs to 15 residues. Germline V gene data show CDR1 as LGHDT and CDR2 as YNNKEL (reference sequence). The CDR3: CASRRGRITGETQYF. The CDR3 bases are TGTGCCAGCAGAAGGGGGCGAATAACTGGGGAGACCCAGTACTTC.

Only a few counts were recorded for this clonotype. The J gene is TRBJ2-5, the V gene TRBV12-3 or TRBV12-4; D remains unclear. Trimming took off 3 bases at V and 0 bases at J, with 8 bases between the two ends. The CDR3 length is 14 residues. CDR3 coding DNA: TGTGCCAGCAGTTTTGGTCATAACCAAGAGACCCAGTACTTC. This sequence encodes CASSFGHNQETQYF.

J is TRBJ2-3 and V is TRBV5-1; the D gene could be TRBD1 or TRBD2 (5 bases each). This CDR3 spans 14 amino acids. Germline lookup yields CDR1 SGHRS and CDR2 YFSETQ. The V end was cut by 4 bases, the J end by 3 bases, with 12 bases between. The CDR3 loop is CASSTQGPTDTQYF. The DNA for the CDR3 is TGCGCCAGCAGCACCCAGGGACCGACAGATACGCAGTATTTT.

This clonotype was found a few times. The chain links TRBV3-1 to TRBJ2-7, with D unclear. V shed 3 bases and J shed 3 bases, with 9 bases lying between them. The germline gives CDR1 LGHDT, CDR2 YNNKEL (reference sequence). The CDR3 totals 13 residues. The CDR3 DNA follows: TGTGCCAGCAGCCAGGCAACAAACTACGAGCAGTACTTC. Amino acid sequence: CASSQATNYEQYF.

This clonotype has only a few counts. The rearrangement joins TRBV18 to TRBJ2-5, with 11 bases identical to TRBD2. The CDR3 is made up of 16 amino acids. The V gene end was trimmed by 5 bases and the J gene end by 1 base; junction bases not matched to a gene: 6. Germline-derived CDR1 and CDR2 are KGHSH and LQKENI. The CDR3 here is CASSSRLAGTQETQYF. CDR3 DNA: TGTGCCAGCTCAAGTCGACTAGCGGGGACCCAAGAGACCCAGTACTTC.